The 14 T cell receptor beta chains presented below share a single source sample, sequenced in a study of T cell responses to AZD1222 COVID-19 vaccine. TCRdb keeps only in-frame clones here, not all; method: immunoSEQ multiplex PCR. The sample lists about 150,000 clones, about nine tenths occurring once. The sequences come from peripheral blood, collected on day 0 of MenACWY control vaccination. These receptors came from an adult in good health.

The gene calls are TRBV2 and TRBJ1-1, with D maybe TRBD1 (5 bases). V was trimmed by 1 base and J by 6 bases, leaving 6 bases between them. The CDR3 loop spans 12 amino acids. Looked up from germline, CDR1 is SNHLY and CDR2 is FYNNEI. CDR3 coding DNA: TGTGCCAGCAGTGAAGGGGGCTCTGAAGCTTTCTTT. Its protein is CASSEGGSEAFF.

The V and J genes are TRBV28 and TRBJ2-5; 8 bases align to TRBD1. V trimming: 6 bases; J trimming: 3 bases; junction bases outside the gene matches: 9. The CDR3 is made up of 15 amino acids. Germline CDR1 and CDR2: MDHEN and SYDVKM. The CDR3 region has the DNA TGTGCCAGCAGCAGACGCGGACAGGGCAAAGAGACCCAGTACTTC. Its protein is CASSRRGQGKETQYF.

The chain links TRBV4-1 to TRBJ1-4, with TRBD1 identical over 9 bases. The V gene's germline CDR1 is MGHRA and CDR2 YSYEKL. The CDR3 is 17 residues long. V gave up 4 bases and J gave up 0 bases; unmatched junction bases: 6. The CDR3 loop reads CASSLGRQGATNEKLFF. CDR3 in DNA: TGCGCCAGCAGCCTAGGGCGACAGGGGGCAACTAATGAAAAACTGTTTTTT.

The V and J genes are TRBV15 and TRBJ1-4; 9 nucleotides line up with TRBD1. Trimming removed 0 bases from V and 7 bases from J; junction bases left unmatched: 3. Per the germline V gene, CDR1 is LNHNV and CDR2 is YYDKDF (reference sequence). The CDR3 extends over 15 amino acids. CDR3 protein: CATSREGTGREKLFF. The CDR3 nucleotides read TGTGCCACCAGCAGAGAGGGGACAGGGCGTGAAAAACTGTTTTTT.

This clone showed up just once. The genes are TRBV11-3 and TRBJ2-5; the match to TRBD2 covers 12 bases. CDR3 size: 16 residues. The trim removed 5 bases at V and 1 base at J, leaving 5 bases unmatched. CDR1 and CDR2 from the germline V gene are SGHNT and YENEEA. CDR3 sequence: CASSPGTSGSQETQYF. CDR3 coding DNA: TGTGCCAGCAGCCCCGGGACTAGCGGGTCCCAAGAGACCCAGTACTTC.

In its sample, this clone was seen a few times. The chain is built from TRBV18 and TRBJ1-6; tentative D call: TRBD1 (5 bases). The V gene lost 3 bases and the J gene lost 6 bases, with 15 bases spanning the gap. The CDR3 sequence is 16 residues long. CDR1 is KGHSH and CDR2 is LQKENI in the germline V gene. For the CDR3, the DNA is TGTGCCAGCTCACCCCAAACGGGACTTCGTAATTCACCCCTCCACTTT. Translation gives CASSPQTGLRNSPLHF.

V usage is TRBV7-9 and J usage is TRBJ2-7; a possible D gene is TRBD2 (6 bases). V dropped 5 bases and J dropped 3 bases, with 17 bases sitting between them. Looked up from germline, CDR1 is SEHNR and CDR2 is FQNEAQ (reference sequence). The CDR3 runs 15 residues. CDR3 region: CASSPGGGFYYEQYV. The CDR3 nucleotides are TGTGCCAGCAGCCCGGGTGGAGGGTTTTACTACGAGCAGTACGTC.

The chain links TRBV9 to TRBJ2-1, with 9 positions matching TRBD1. The V gene's germline CDR1 is SGDLS and CDR2 YYNGEE. With 4 bases clipped from V and 8 bases from J, the junction kept 7 bases outside the gene matches. The CDR3 covers 14 residues. This CDR3 reads CASSPYRGHDEQFF. The CDR3, as DNA: TGTGCCAGCAGCCCATACAGGGGGCACGATGAGCAGTTCTTC.

This rearrangement joins TRBV11-2 to TRBJ2-5; 11 nucleotides agree with TRBD1. The junction had 7 bases not matched to a gene; V was cut back by 5 bases and J by 5 bases. The CDR3 runs to 15 residues. Germline V gene data show CDR1 as SGHAT and CDR2 as FQNNGV. As DNA, the CDR3 is TGTGCCAGCAGCCCCTGGACAGGGGGCCTGGAGACCCAGTACTTC. This translates into CASSPWTGGLETQYF.

The V call is TRBV5-4, the J call TRBJ2-7; tentative D call: TRBD2 (6 bases). The CDR3 sequence is 13 residues long. Trimming left V 2 bases short and J 5 bases short, with 11 bases between. CDR1 and CDR2 (germline): SGHNT, YYREEE (reference sequence). CDR3 protein: CASSFPGVDEQYV. CDR3 DNA sequence: TGTGCCAGCAGCTTTCCGGGGGTCGACGAGCAGTACGTC.

This clone was picked up a small number of times. This chain connects TRBV27 to TRBJ1-2, with D possibly matching TRBD1 (5 bases). CDR1 is MNHEY, CDR2 SMNVEV, per germline (reference sequence). With 2 bases removed from V and 6 bases from J, the gap between germline ends came to 10 bases. The CDR3 is 13 amino acids. For the CDR3, the DNA is TGTGCCAGCAGTTTAGACCCAGGGAATGGCTACACCTTC. This encodes CASSLDPGNGYTF.

This clone was recorded once. The chain couples TRBV5-4 to TRBJ2-3; the D gene could be TRBD1 or TRBD2 (5 bases each). Germline CDR1 reads SGHNT; CDR2 reads YYREEE (reference sequence). V lost 4 bases and J lost 1, with 13 bases in between. This CDR3 region has 15 residues. The CDR3: CASSPPGPGTDTQYF. The CDR3 DNA is TGTGCCAGCAGCCCACCGGGGCCTGGCACAGATACGCAGTATTTT.

Written as DNA, the CDR3 is TGCAGCGTTGACAGGGGGCTACTCTATGGCTACACCTTC. Translating gives CSVDRGLLYGYTF. The genes are TRBV29-1 and TRBJ1-2, with 8 bases aligning to TRBD1. Germline-derived CDR1 and CDR2 are SQVTM and ANQGSEA. The CDR3 consists of 13 residues. The junction had 4 bases not matched to a gene; V was cut back by 3 bases and J by 4 bases.

This chain links TRBV19 with TRBJ1-5; 9 nucleotides align to TRBD1. Per the germline V gene, CDR1 is LNHDA and CDR2 is SQIVND (reference sequence). V was pared by 5 bases and J by 3 bases, with 5 bases of the junction left unmatched. This CDR3 is 15 amino acids long. For the CDR3, the DNA is TGTGCCAGTAGTGACAGGGGGATAGACAATCAGCCCCAGCATTTT. Its translation is CASSDRGIDNQPQHF.